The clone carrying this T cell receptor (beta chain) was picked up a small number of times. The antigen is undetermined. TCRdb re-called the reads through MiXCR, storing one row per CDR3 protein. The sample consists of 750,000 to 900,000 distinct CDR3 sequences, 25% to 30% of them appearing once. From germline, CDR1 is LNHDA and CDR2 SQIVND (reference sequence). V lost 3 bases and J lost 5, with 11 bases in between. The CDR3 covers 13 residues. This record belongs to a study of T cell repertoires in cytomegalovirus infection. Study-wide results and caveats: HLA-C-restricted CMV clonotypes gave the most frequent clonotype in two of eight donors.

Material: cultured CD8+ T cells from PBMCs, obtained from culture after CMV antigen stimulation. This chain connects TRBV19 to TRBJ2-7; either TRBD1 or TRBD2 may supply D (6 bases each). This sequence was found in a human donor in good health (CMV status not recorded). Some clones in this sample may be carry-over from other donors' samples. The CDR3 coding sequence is TGTGCCAGTAGTATTGGGGGGCTTAACGAGCAGTACTTC. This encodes CASSIGGLNEQYF.